A single sample gave rise to the 18 T cell receptor beta chains below, sequenced in a study of blood T cells in healthy people across ages. For the second PCR, which ran for roughly 6 to 11 cycles, a sample-barcoded 5' primer and a J-beta primer mix were used. MiXCR was run by TCRdb on the 5' RACE reads, yielding one entry per CDR3 protein. This repertoire shows 890,000 or so distinct CDR3 sequences, 55% to 65% found once; its top ten account for about 30%. Sequencing was carried out using blood. These receptors originate from a man aged 25-40 years in good health.

CDR3 region: CASSSTGAPDTQYF. CDR3 sequence (DNA): TGTGCCAGCAGCTCTACAGGGGCCCCAGATACGCAGTATTTT. V and J are TRBV7-2 and TRBJ2-3; 7 nucleotides line up with TRBD1. CDR3 length: 14 amino acids. V shed 4 bases, J shed 4 bases, and the junction held 5 bases outside the gene matches. Looked up from germline, CDR1 is SGHTA and CDR2 is FQGNSA.

This rearrangement joins TRBV29-1 to TRBJ2-7; D unresolved. The V gene's germline CDR1 is SQVTM and CDR2 ANQGSEA. V gave up 8 bases and J gave up 4 bases, with 18 bases separating them. The CDR3 consists of 13 residues. The chain's CDR3 is CSPSEGFWYEQYF. In DNA form, the CDR3 reads TGCAGCCCCTCTGAAGGGTTTTGGTACGAGCAGTACTTC.

The chain couples TRBV20-1 to TRBJ1-6; D may be TRBD1 (6 bases). Germline V gives CDR1 DFQATT, CDR2 SNEGSKA (reference sequence). V was pared by 4 bases and J by 8 bases, with 18 bases between. The CDR3 has 15 amino acids. Here the CDR3 DNA reads TGCAGTGCTACCTCCGGGGGCGGTGGATATTCACCCCTCCACTTT. Translating gives CSATSGGGGYSPLHF.

The J gene is TRBJ2-7, the V gene TRBV28; no reliable D call. This CDR3 contains 13 residues. V gave up 2 bases and J gave up 1 base, with 6 bases separating them. The germline gives CDR1 MDHEN, CDR2 SYDVKM. CDR3 sequence (DNA): TGTGCCAGCAGTTTAGGCGAATCCTACGAGCAGTACTTC. Residues: CASSLGESYEQYF.

The chain couples TRBV20-1 to TRBJ2-7, with D maybe TRBD1 (5 bases). Germline V gene data show CDR1 as DFQATT and CDR2 as SNEGSKA (reference sequence). The CDR3 loop spans 14 amino acids. Trimming removed 3 bases at V and 3 bases at J, with 15 bases between. Here the CDR3 reads CSASRQGGIYEQYF. The CDR3 bases are TGCAGTGCTAGTCGTCAGGGTGGAATCTACGAGCAGTACTTC.

In nucleotides, the CDR3 is TGTGCCAGCAGTTCCGGACACTATGGCTACACCTTC. As protein: CASSSGHYGYTF. V is TRBV6-2 or TRBV6-3 and J is TRBJ1-2; no clear D gene. CDR1 and CDR2 from the germline V gene are MNHEY and SVGEGT. V was clipped by 4 bases and J by 3 bases, with 6 bases between them. This CDR3 contains 12 residues.

Of note for this clonotype: An end of the junction differs from the germline gene, which may be a read error. The chain couples TRBV3-1 to TRBJ1-5, with D possibly being TRBD1 (6 bases). Germline values: CDR1 LGHDT, CDR2 YNNKEL (reference sequence). This CDR3 has 15 amino acids. The CDR3 loop reads CASSQSSQGNQSQHF. CDR3 bases: TGTGCCAGCAGCCAATCCAGTCAGGGGAATCAGTCCCAGCATTTT.

About this clonotype itself: Germline and junction disagree at one end, which may indicate a read error. The chain carries TRBV6-2 or TRBV6-3 and TRBJ2-7, with unresolved D. CDR3 length: 11 amino acids. Germline CDR1 MNHEY, CDR2 SVGEGT. DNA of the CDR3: TGTGTCAGCAGTTACGGCGGCGAGCAGTACTTC. Amino acid sequence: CVSSYGGEQYF.

The CDR3 sequence: CASSFSGSETQYF. The CDR3 DNA reads as TGTGCCAGCAGCTTTTCAGGGTCAGAGACCCAGTACTTC. The chain is built from TRBV11-2 and TRBJ2-5; possibly TRBD1 for D (5 bases). V lost 3 bases and J lost 4, with 9 bases in between. In germline, CDR1 is SGHAT, CDR2 FQNNGV. The CDR3 has 13 amino acids.

The rearrangement links TRBV15 to TRBJ2-3; D is unresolved. Trimming cost V 4 bases and J 6 bases, with 11 bases left between them. This CDR3 region has 13 residues. Per the germline V gene, CDR1 is LNHNV and CDR2 is YYDKDF (reference sequence). The DNA for the CDR3 is TGTGCCACCAGCATATCTTTTCGGGATACGCAGTATTTT. Its translation: CATSISFRDTQYF.

V and J are TRBV10-3 and TRBJ2-1; 11 bases match TRBD2. The length of the CDR3 is 14 residues. Losses at the gene ends were 6 bases for V and 9 bases for J; bases not matched to a gene: 7. Germline lookup yields CDR1 ENHRY and CDR2 SYGVKD. CDR3 region: CAIRTSGGGGEQFF. The CDR3, as DNA: TGTGCCATCAGAACTAGCGGGGGAGGTGGTGAGCAGTTCTTC.

The rearrangement uses TRBV27 and TRBJ2-1; the D gene could be TRBD1 or TRBD2 (6 bases each). CDR1 and CDR2 from the germline V gene are MNHEY and SMNVEV (reference sequence). This CDR3 has 12 residues. The V gene lost 6 bases and the J gene lost 9 bases, with 12 bases spanning the gap. The chain's CDR3 is CASSFEGGEQFF. For the CDR3, the DNA is TGTGCCAGCAGCTTTGAGGGGGGTGAGCAGTTCTTC.

This clonotype was detected only a few times. The V gene is TRBV28, the J gene TRBJ2-7; 7 bases match TRBD2. Germline loops: CDR1 MDHEN, CDR2 SYDVKM. This CDR3 comprises 13 residues. The V and J ends lost 5 bases and 3 bases, in that order; junction bases with no gene match: 4. CDR3 bases: TGTGCCAGCAGTGGGGGGGGGTACTACGAGCAGTACTTC. Its translation: CASSGGGYYEQYF.

For this clonotype: The junction shows a germline mismatch at one end, possibly a read error. The chain is built from TRBV20-1 and TRBJ2-3; D remains unclear. This CDR3 is 12 amino acids long. Looked up from germline, CDR1 is DFQATT and CDR2 is SNEGSKA (reference sequence). CDR3 DNA: TGTAGTGCTAGTGGCATGGCAGATACGCAGTATTTT. Translated: CSASGMADTQYF.

The V gene is TRBV7-3, the J gene TRBJ2-4, with 10 bases fitting TRBD1. The CDR3 is 18 residues long. CDR1 is SGHTA, CDR2 FQGTGA, per germline. The ends lost 5 bases at V and 0 bases at J; junction bases unmatched: 10. CDR3 region: CASSHPGTGDLAKNIQYF. DNA for the CDR3: TGTGCCAGCAGCCACCCGGGGACAGGGGACCTAGCCAAAAACATTCAGTACTTC.

In its sample, this clonotype was seen a few times. The genes are TRBV15 and TRBJ2-4; maybe TRBD2 (6 bases). The J call is uncertain, as TRBJ2-5 better fits the DNA end. Germline V CDR1 and CDR2: LNHNV, YYDKDF (reference sequence). The CDR3 runs to 15 residues. The CDR3 bases are TGTGCCACCAGCGTCTCGGTCGCGGGGTATGAGACCCAGTACTTC. It encodes CATSVSVAGYETQYF.

Only one count was recorded for this clonotype. This rearrangement joins TRBV12-3 or TRBV12-4 to TRBJ2-1, with 10 bases fitting TRBD2. This CDR3 has 16 residues. V dropped 1 base and J dropped 8; count of bases not matched to a gene: 8. CDR3 DNA: TGTGCCAGCAGTTTAGTAGCGGGGGGCTTCTCGGATGAGCAGTTCTTC. Encoded protein: CASSLVAGGFSDEQFF.

The CDR3 DNA reads as TGTGCCAGCAGCCCCGGGTTCACCGGGGAGCTGTTTTTT. The encoded protein is CASSPGFTGELFF. This chain joins TRBV3-1 and TRBJ2-2; D remains ambiguous. This CDR3 has 13 amino acids. Germline CDR1 LGHDT, CDR2 YNNKEL (reference sequence). Trimming removed 4 bases from V and 4 bases from J, with 7 bases in between. The whole variable domain, filled in from reference TRBV3-1 and TRBJ2-2, reads DTAVSQTPKYLVTQMGNDKSIKCEQNLGHDTMYWYKQDSKKFLKIMFSYNNKELIINETVPNRFSPKSPDKAHLNLHINSLELGDSAVYFCASSPGFTGELFFGEGSRLTVL.